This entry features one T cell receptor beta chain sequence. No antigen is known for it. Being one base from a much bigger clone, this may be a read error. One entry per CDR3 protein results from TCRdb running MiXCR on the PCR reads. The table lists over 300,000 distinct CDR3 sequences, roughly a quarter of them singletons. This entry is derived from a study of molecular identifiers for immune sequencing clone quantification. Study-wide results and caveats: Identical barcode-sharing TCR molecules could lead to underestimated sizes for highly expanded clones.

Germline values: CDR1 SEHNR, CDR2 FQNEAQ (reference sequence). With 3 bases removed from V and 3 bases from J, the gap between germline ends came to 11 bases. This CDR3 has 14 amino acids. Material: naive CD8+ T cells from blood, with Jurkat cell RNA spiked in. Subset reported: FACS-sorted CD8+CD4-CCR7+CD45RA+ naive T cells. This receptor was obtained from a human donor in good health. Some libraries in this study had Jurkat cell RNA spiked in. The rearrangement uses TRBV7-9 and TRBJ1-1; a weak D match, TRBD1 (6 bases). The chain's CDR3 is CASSFAGDYTEAFF. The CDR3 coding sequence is TGTGCCAGCAGCTTTGCAGGGGACTACACTGAAGCTTTCTTT. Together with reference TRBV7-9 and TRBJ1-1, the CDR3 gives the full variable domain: DTGVSQNPRHKITKRGQNVTFRCDPISEHNRLYWYRQTLGQGPEFLTYFQNEAQLEKSRLLSDRFSAERPKGSFSTLEIQRTEQGDSAMYLCASSFAGDYTEAFFGQGTRLTVV.